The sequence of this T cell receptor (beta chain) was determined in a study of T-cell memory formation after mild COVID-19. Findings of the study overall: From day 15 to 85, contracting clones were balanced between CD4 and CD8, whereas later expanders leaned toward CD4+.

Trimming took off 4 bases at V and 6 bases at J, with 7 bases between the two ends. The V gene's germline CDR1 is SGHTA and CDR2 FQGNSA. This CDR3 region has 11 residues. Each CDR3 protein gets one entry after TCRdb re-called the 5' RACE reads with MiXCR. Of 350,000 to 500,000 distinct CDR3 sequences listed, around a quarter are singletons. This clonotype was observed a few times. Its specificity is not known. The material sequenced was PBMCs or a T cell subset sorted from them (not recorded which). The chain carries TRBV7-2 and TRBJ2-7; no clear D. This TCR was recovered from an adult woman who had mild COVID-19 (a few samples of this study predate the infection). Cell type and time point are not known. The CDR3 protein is CASSSDFEQYF. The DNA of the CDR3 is TGTGCCAGCAGCTCCGACTTCGAGCAGTACTTC.